Shown below are 17 T cell receptor beta chains from a single sample sequenced in a study of cytomegalovirus exposure and HLA in healthy donors. Use of 60 Vbeta and 13 Jbeta primers characterized the PCR. Sequenced by immunoSEQ multiplex PCR; TCRdb stores in-frame clones only, minus some. The table records some 100,000 clones, approximately 80% of them present only once. The sample consisted of PBMCs. The source is a young woman in good health and CMV-seronegative.

V and J are TRBV5-1 and TRBJ2-5; a possible D gene is TRBD1 (6 bases). The CDR3 consists of 15 residues. V was cut by 0 bases and J by 5 bases, with 14 bases left in between. Germline V gene sequence: CDR1 SGHRS, CDR2 YFSETQ. CDR3 bases: TGCGCCAGCAGCTTGGGCAGGGGCGGATGGGAGACCCAGTACTTC. Translated: CASSLGRGGWETQYF.

The V and J genes are TRBV28 and TRBJ2-3, with D maybe TRBD1 (6 bases). Trimming cost V 6 bases and J 4 bases, with 20 bases left between them. The CDR3 is made up of 16 amino acids. From germline, CDR1 is MDHEN and CDR2 SYDVKM. DNA of the CDR3: TGTGCCAGCAGACCCTCCAGGGGAGTCGGTGCAGATACGCAGTATTTT. Amino acids: CASRPSRGVGADTQYF.

This chain connects TRBV4-1 to TRBJ2-7; perhaps TRBD2 as D (6 bases). The length of the CDR3 is 12 residues. Deletions cut 4 bases from V and 7 bases from J, with 11 bases between. Germline loops: CDR1 MGHRA, CDR2 YSYEKL. Written as DNA, the CDR3 is TGCGCCAGCAGCCCGATCGGAGGGGAGCAGTACTTC. Translating it yields CASSPIGGEQYF.

This chain links TRBV21-1 with TRBJ2-5; the table's D call, TRBD2, was not checked against the DNA. TRBV21-1 is classified as a pseudogene. This CDR3 has 15 amino acids. The CDR3 DNA sequence: TGTGCCAGCAGCACAAAACTAGCGGACCAAGAGACCCAGTACTTC. It is translated as CASSTKLADQETQYF.

This sequence joins TRBV28 and TRBJ2-7, with D possibly TRBD2 on 5 matching bases. This CDR3 contains 15 residues. The germline V and J ends were trimmed by 6 bases and 2 bases, with 17 bases remaining between them. Germline CDR1 is MDHEN and CDR2 is SYDVKM. The CDR3 DNA is TGTGCCAGCAGGGGAGAGGGCTGGGCCACCTACGAGCAGTACTTC. It specifies CASRGEGWATYEQYF. Based on the CDR3 plus reference TRBV28 and TRBJ2-7, the full variable domain is DVKVTQSSRYLVKRTGEKVFLECVQDMDHENMFWYRQDPGLGLRLIYFSYDVKMKEKGDIPEGYSVSREKKERFSLILESASTNQTSMYLCASRGEGWATYEQYFGPGTRLTVT.

The J gene is TRBJ1-3, the V gene TRBV6-5; no clear D gene. Germline assignment: CDR1 MNHEY and CDR2 SVGAGI. Trimming removed 4 bases at V and 1 base at J, with 11 bases between. There are 15 residues in the CDR3. The CDR3 nucleotides are TGTGCCAGCAGTTCCCTCGGCAGGTCTGGAAACACCATATATTTT. It translates to CASSSLGRSGNTIYF.

This clone was picked up one time. The chain combines TRBV5-6 with TRBJ2-1; a possible D gene is TRBD2 (6 bases). Trimming cost V 3 bases and J 4 bases, with 17 bases left between them. The CDR3 is made up of 16 amino acids. CDR1 SGHDT and CDR2 YYEEEE come from the germline V gene. CDR3 loop: CASSSTESGWYNEQFF. CDR3 coding DNA: TGTGCCAGCAGCTCCACAGAGAGCGGGTGGTACAATGAGCAGTTCTTC.

The chain uses TRBV28 and TRBJ2-7; 9 bases are a match to TRBD1. The CDR3 totals 14 residues. The germline V gene has CDR1 MDHEN and CDR2 SYDVKM. V shed 6 bases, J shed 4 bases, and the junction held 7 bases outside the gene matches. The CDR3 loop reads CASSPGTGLYEQYF. The CDR3 nucleotides are TGTGCCAGCAGCCCCGGGACAGGGTTGTACGAGCAGTACTTC. Together with reference TRBV28 and TRBJ2-7, the CDR3 gives the full variable domain: DVKVTQSSRYLVKRTGEKVFLECVQDMDHENMFWYRQDPGLGLRLIYFSYDVKMKEKGDIPEGYSVSREKKERFSLILESASTNQTSMYLCASSPGTGLYEQYFGPGTRLTVT.

This chain links TRBV30 with TRBJ2-1, with D perhaps matching TRBD2 (6 bases). V dropped 0 bases and J dropped 12 bases, with 9 bases sitting between them. The CDR3 covers 11 residues. Per the germline V gene, CDR1 is GTSNPN and CDR2 is SVGIG (reference sequence). In DNA form, the CDR3 reads TGTGCCTGGAGTGTGGCTAGCGCGCAGTTCTTC. It yields the protein CAWSVASAQFF.

With regard to this clone: Just one base apart from a much larger clone, this may be a read error. The gene calls are TRBV6-1 and TRBJ2-7; 12 bases are shared with TRBD2. Looked up from germline, CDR1 is MNHNS and CDR2 is SASEGT. The CDR3 extends over 14 amino acids. The ends lost 5 bases at V and 4 bases at J; junction bases unmatched: 3. The CDR3 is CASSFGTSGYEQYF. CDR3 DNA: TGTGCCAGCAGTTTCGGGACTAGCGGGTACGAGCAGTACTTC.

V gene TRBV28 combines with J gene TRBJ1-4; weak D call: TRBD1 (6 bases). The germline V and J ends were trimmed by 6 bases and 5 bases, with 16 bases remaining between them. Per the germline V gene, CDR1 is MDHEN and CDR2 is SYDVKM. This CDR3 has 15 residues. The CDR3, as DNA: TGTGCCAGCAGACTTGGACAGACCAGAAATGAAAAACTGTTTTTT. Translating it yields CASRLGQTRNEKLFF.

This clone was counted a few times. This rearrangement joins TRBV11-2 to TRBJ1-4; 8 bases line up with TRBD1. The CDR3 sequence is 14 residues long. J lost 7 bases, V lost 5 bases, and 6 bases had no gene match. The germline V gene encodes CDR1 SGHAT and CDR2 FQNNGV. The CDR3 spells CASSRDRGGEKLFF. The CDR3 region has the DNA TGTGCCAGCAGCCGAGACAGGGGCGGTGAAAAACTGTTTTTT.

The genes are TRBV5-1 and TRBJ2-3; D call uncertain. CDR3 length: 11 residues. Germline V gives CDR1 SGHRS, CDR2 YFSETQ. With 4 bases removed from V and 10 bases from J, the gap between germline ends came to 10 bases. This chain's CDR3 is CASSPSGAQYF. The CDR3 nucleotides are TGCGCCAGCAGCCCGTCAGGTGCGCAGTATTTT.

The chain is built from TRBV27 and TRBJ1-2, with 11 bases matching TRBD1. The CDR3 is 18 residues long. Germline V lookup: CDR1 MNHEY, CDR2 SMNVEV (reference sequence). V lost 5 bases and J lost 6; bases outside the gene matches: 17. CDR3 in DNA: TGTGCCAGCAGTCGTCTGCCACCAGGGACAGGGGGAGATAATGGCTACACCTTC. Encoded protein: CASSRLPPGTGGDNGYTF.

This chain uses TRBV29-1 with TRBJ1-2; no firm D call. CDR1 and CDR2 from the germline V gene are SQVTM and ANQGSEA. With 4 bases removed from V and 2 bases from J, the gap between germline ends came to 11 bases. The CDR3 is 13 residues long. Written as DNA, the CDR3 is TGCAGCGTTGGAGAAGCCAGGAACTATGGCTACACCTTC. Its translation is CSVGEARNYGYTF.

J is TRBJ1-1 and V is TRBV25-1; perhaps TRBD1 as D (5 bases). The CDR3 totals 14 residues. Germline V CDR1 and CDR2: MGHDK, SYGVNS. The V end was cut by 7 bases, the J end by 4 bases, with 16 bases between. The CDR3 bases are TGTGCCAGCAACTCTATTCCGGGGGTCACTGAAGCTTTCTTT. It yields the protein CASNSIPGVTEAFF.

The chain has TRBV19 and TRBJ2-1; 7 positions agree with TRBD2. CDR3 length: 17 residues. CDR1 LNHDA and CDR2 SQIVND come from the germline V gene (reference sequence). Unmatched junction bases numbered 13, after V lost 5 bases and J lost 3 bases. The CDR3 bases are TGTGCCAGTAGTGATCAATCTAGCGGTCCGGGCTACAATGAGCAGTTCTTC. Encoded protein: CASSDQSSGPGYNEQFF.